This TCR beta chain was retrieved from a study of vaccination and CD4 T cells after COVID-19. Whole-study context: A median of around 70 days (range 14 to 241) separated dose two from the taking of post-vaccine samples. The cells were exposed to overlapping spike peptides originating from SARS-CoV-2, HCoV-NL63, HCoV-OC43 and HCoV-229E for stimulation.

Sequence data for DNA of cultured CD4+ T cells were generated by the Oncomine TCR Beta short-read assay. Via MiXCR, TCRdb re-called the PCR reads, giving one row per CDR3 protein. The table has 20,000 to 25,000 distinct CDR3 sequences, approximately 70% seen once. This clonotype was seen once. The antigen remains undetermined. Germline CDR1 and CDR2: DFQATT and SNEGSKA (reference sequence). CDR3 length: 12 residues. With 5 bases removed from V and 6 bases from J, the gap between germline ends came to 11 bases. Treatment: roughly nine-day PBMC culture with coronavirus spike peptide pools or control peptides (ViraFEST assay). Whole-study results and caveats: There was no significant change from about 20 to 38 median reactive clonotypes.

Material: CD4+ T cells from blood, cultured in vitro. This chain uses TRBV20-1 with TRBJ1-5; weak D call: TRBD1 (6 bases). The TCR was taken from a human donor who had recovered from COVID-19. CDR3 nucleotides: TGCAGTGCTGGCTTAGGGGGTCAGCCCCAGCATTTT. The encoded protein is CSAGLGGQPQHF.